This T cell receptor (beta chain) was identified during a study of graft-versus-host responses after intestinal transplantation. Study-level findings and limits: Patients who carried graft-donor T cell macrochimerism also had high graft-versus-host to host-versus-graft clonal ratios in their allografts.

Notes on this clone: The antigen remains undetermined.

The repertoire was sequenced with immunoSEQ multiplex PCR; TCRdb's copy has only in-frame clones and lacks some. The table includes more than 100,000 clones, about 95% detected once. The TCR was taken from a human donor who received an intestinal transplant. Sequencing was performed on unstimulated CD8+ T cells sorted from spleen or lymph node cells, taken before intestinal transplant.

Here the CDR3 DNA reads TGTGCCAGCAGCAAAGCTCCCTGGGTACGTCAGCCCCAGCATTTT. Protein sequence: CASSKAPWVRQPQHF. The chain has TRBV21-1 and TRBJ1-5. TRBV21-1 is a listed pseudogene. The CDR3 extends over 15 amino acids.